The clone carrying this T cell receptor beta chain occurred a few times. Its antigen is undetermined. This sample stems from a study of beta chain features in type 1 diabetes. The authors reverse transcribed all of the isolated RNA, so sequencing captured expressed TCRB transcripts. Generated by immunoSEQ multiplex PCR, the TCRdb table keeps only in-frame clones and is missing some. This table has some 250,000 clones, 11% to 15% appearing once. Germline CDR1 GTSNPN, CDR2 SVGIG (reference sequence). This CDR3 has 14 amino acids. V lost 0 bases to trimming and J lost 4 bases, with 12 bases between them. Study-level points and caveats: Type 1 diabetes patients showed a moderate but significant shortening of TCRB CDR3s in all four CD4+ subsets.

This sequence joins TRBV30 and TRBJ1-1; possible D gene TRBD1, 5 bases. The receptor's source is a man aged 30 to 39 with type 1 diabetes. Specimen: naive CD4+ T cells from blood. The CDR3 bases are TGTGCCTGGAGTGTAGGCAGGGCGAGCACTGAAGCTTTCTTT. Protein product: CAWSVGRASTEAFF.